This TCR beta chain was captured in a study of blood T cell repertoires in COVID-19. For the study at large: Some COVID-19 samples were acute and others convalescent; all came from the United States, Italy and Spain. T cells, B-cell-depleted T cells, or PBMCs provided the cDNA or gDNA that served as material.

Profiled with immunoSEQ multiplex PCR; TCRdb holds only in-frame clones, not every one. The profile shows 90,000 to 150,000 clones, around 91% of them singletons. CDR1 and CDR2 from the germline V gene are MNHEY and SMNVEV (reference sequence). With V trimmed by 6 bases and J by 9 bases, 9 bases remained unmatched. The CDR3 runs 14 residues. A few counts support this clone. This sequence was found in a man aged 70 or older with active or convalescent COVID-19. This sequence joins TRBV27 and TRBJ1-5, with TRBD1 identical over 9 bases. Sequenced sample: peripheral blood. The CDR3 protein is CASSLGQGKGPQHF. The CDR3 bases are TGTGCCAGCAGCCTGGGACAGGGAAAGGGGCCCCAGCATTTT.